This T cell receptor (beta chain) was retrieved from a study of a mutant IDH1 vaccine in newly diagnosed glioma. Study background: Earlier therapy was either radiotherapy, temozolomide, or both, and most got both.

TCRdb's copy holds only in-frame clones and misses some; the assay was immunoSEQ multiplex PCR. The table shows roughly 86,000 clones, with nearly 90% occurring only once. Study results and caveats: The vaccine induced immune responses, and these occurred in about 95% of patients.

Indicated time point: week 47, end of study. With topical imiquimod, each dose of the vaccine consisted of 300 ug of mutant IDH1 20-mer peptide. Concerning this clone: The antigen is unknown.

The germline V gene encodes CDR1 ENHRY and CDR2 SYGVKD. The CDR3 is 16 residues long. V dropped 3 bases and J dropped 5; count of bases not matched to a gene: 12. The source material was PBMCs, sampled from a glioma patient whose treatment included an IDH1 peptide vaccine. This sequence originates from a woman between 45 and 65 years old with glioma. The chain is built from TRBV10-3 and TRBJ2-7, with TRBD2 matching over 8 bases. Here the CDR3 DNA reads TGTGCCATCAGTGACAATGGTATCGGGAGGGCCCACGAGCAGTACTTC. This sequence encodes CAISDNGIGRAHEQYF.